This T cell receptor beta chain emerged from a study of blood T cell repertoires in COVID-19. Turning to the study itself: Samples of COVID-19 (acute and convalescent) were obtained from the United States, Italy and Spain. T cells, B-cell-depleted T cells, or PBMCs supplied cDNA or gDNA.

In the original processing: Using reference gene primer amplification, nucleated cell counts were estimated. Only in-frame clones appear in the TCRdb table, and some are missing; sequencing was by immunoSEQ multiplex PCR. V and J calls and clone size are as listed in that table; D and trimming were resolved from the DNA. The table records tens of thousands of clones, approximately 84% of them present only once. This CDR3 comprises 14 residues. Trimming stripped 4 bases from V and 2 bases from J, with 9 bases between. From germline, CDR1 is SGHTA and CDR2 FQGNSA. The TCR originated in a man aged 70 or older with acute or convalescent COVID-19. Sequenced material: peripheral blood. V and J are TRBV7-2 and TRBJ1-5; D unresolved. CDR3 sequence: CASSSSRGNQPQHF. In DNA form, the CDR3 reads TGTGCCAGCAGCTCAAGTCGAGGCAATCAGCCCCAGCATTTT. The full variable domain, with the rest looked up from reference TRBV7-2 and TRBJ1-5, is GAGVSQSPSNKVTEKGKDVELRCDPISGHTALYWYRQSLGQGLEFLIYFQGNSAPDKSGLPSDRFSAERTGGSVSTLTIQRTQQEDSAVYLCASSSSRGNQPQHFGDGTRLSIL.